Listed below are T cell receptor beta chains from one sample, sequenced in a study of shared clonotypes between healthy human individuals. Using immunoSEQ multiplex PCR, the repertoire was profiled, and TCRdb retains in-frame clones only, with some absent. The data show 2 million to 3 million clones, roughly 93% seen once. Sequencing was carried out using naive CD4+ T cells from PBMCs. Receptors originate from a man aged 18 to 30 in good health. Some clones in this sample may be carry-over from other donors' samples. Both conserved end residues are part of each CDR3. The D gene is left open where the match is weak. For some rows the clone size is stated as once, few or many, or as a class when expanded; others skip it.

J gene: TRBJ2-7; D gene: NA; clone size: NA; V gene: TRBV5-1; CDR3 protein: CASREGSGRVYEQYF; CDR3 DNA: TGCGCCAGCAGGGAGGGTAGCGGTCGTGTCTACGAGCAGTACTTC
J gene: TRBJ2-5; D gene: TRBD2; clone size: once; V gene: TRBV30; CDR3 protein: CAWSGALAGETQYF; CDR3 DNA: TGTGCCTGGAGTGGCGCACTAGCGGGGGAGACCCAGTACTTC
J gene: TRBJ2-1; D gene: NA; clone size: once; V gene: TRBV28; CDR3 protein: CASSLGGGSGEQFF; CDR3 DNA: TGTGCCAGCAGTTTAGGAGGTGGGAGTGGTGAGCAGTTCTTC
J gene: TRBJ2-3; D gene: TRBD1; clone size: NA; V gene: TRBV5-1; CDR3 protein: CASRDRGSTDTQYF; CDR3 DNA: TGCGCCAGCAGGGACAGGGGAAGCACAGATACGCAGTATTTT
J gene: TRBJ2-5; D gene: TRBD1; clone size: NA; V gene: TRBV5-1; CDR3 protein: CASSLLDRGETQYF; CDR3 DNA: TGCGCCAGCAGCTTGCTGGACAGGGGAGAGACCCAGTACTTC
J gene: TRBJ2-7; D gene: NA; clone size: NA; V gene: TRBV5-1; CDR3 protein: CASSLAVGPLYF; CDR3 DNA: TGCGCCAGCAGCCTGGCCGTAGGACCCTTATACTTC
J gene: TRBJ1-2; D gene: NA; clone size: NA; V gene: TRBV2; CDR3 protein: CASSPGPSHYGYTF; CDR3 DNA: TGTGCCAGCAGTCCTGGGCCCTCTCACTATGGCTACACCTTC
J gene: TRBJ2-7; D gene: NA; clone size: NA; V gene: TRBV7-9; CDR3 protein: CASSFFPNYEQYF; CDR3 DNA: TGTGCCAGCAGCTTCTTCCCAAACTACGAGCAGTACTTC
J gene: TRBJ1-1; D gene: NA; clone size: once; V gene: TRBV7-2; CDR3 protein: CASSSQGQSYTEAFF; CDR3 DNA: TGTGCCAGCAGCTCCCAAGGCCAGAGTTACACTGAAGCTTTCTTT
J gene: TRBJ2-2; D gene: NA; clone size: NA; V gene: TRBV6-6; CDR3 protein: CASRSRPITGELFF; CDR3 DNA: TGTGCCAGCAGGTCGCGACCCATCACCGGGGAGCTGTTTTTT
J gene: TRBJ1-1; D gene: NA; clone size: NA; V gene: TRBV18; CDR3 protein: CASSPRQLDLNTEAFF; CDR3 DNA: TGTGCCAGCTCACCACGCCAACTTGACCTGAACACTGAAGCTTTCTTT
J gene: TRBJ2-7; D gene: NA; clone size: once; V gene: TRBV25-1; CDR3 protein: CASSEEGPYEQYF; CDR3 DNA: TGTGCCAGCAGTGAAGAGGGCCCCTACGAGCAGTACTTC
J gene: TRBJ2-7; D gene: TRBD2; clone size: NA; V gene: TRBV5-1; CDR3 protein: CASVGLAGGPGEQYF; CDR3 DNA: TGCGCCAGCGTGGGACTAGCGGGAGGGCCTGGCGAGCAGTACTTC
J gene: TRBJ1-3; D gene: NA; clone size: NA; V gene: TRBV6-5; CDR3 protein: CASTLRATSGNTIYF; CDR3 DNA: TGTGCCAGCACCCTACGGGCTACCTCTGGAAACACCATATATTTT
J gene: TRBJ2-7; D gene: NA; clone size: NA; V gene: TRBV7-2; CDR3 protein: CASSLSSGTYEQYF; CDR3 DNA: TGTGCCAGCAGCTTAAGCAGCGGTACCTACGAGCAGTACTTC
J gene: TRBJ2-1; D gene: TRBD1; clone size: NA; V gene: TRBV25-1; CDR3 protein: CASSDPSGTGGNEQFF; CDR3 DNA: TGTGCCAGCAGTGACCCCTCCGGGACAGGGGGAAATGAGCAGTTCTTC
J gene: TRBJ2-5; D gene: NA; clone size: NA; V gene: TRBV2; CDR3 protein: CASTRGRGETQYF; CDR3 DNA: TGTGCCAGCACCCGCGGGCGAGGGGAGACCCAGTACTTC
J gene: TRBJ2-7; D gene: NA; clone size: NA; V gene: TRBV9; CDR3 protein: CASSGPGLEQYF; CDR3 DNA: TGTGCCAGCAGCGGACCAGGGCTGGAGCAGTACTTC
J gene: TRBJ1-6; D gene: NA; clone size: NA; V gene: TRBV27; CDR3 protein: CASSLVIHRNSPLHF; CDR3 DNA: TGTGCCAGCAGTTTAGTGATACACCGGAATTCACCCCTCCACTTT
J gene: TRBJ2-5; D gene: TRBD2; clone size: NA; V gene: TRBV7-8; CDR3 protein: CASRTREGQETQYF; CDR3 DNA: TGTGCCAGCAGGACCCGGGAGGGCCAGGAGACCCAGTACTTC
J gene: TRBJ1-1; D gene: NA; clone size: NA; V gene: TRBV14; CDR3 protein: CASSQDLWGGQNTEAFF; CDR3 DNA: TGTGCCAGCAGCCAAGATCTTTGGGGAGGGCAGAACACTGAAGCTTTCTTT
J gene: TRBJ2-3; D gene: NA; clone size: NA; V gene: TRBV10-3; CDR3 protein: CAISRTDTQYF; CDR3 DNA: TGTGCCATCAGCCGGACAGATACGCAGTATTTT
J gene: TRBJ2-2; D gene: NA; clone size: few; V gene: TRBV2; CDR3 protein: CASRDPGELFF; CDR3 DNA: TGTGCCAGCCGGGACCCCGGGGAGCTGTTTTTT
J gene: TRBJ2-2; D gene: NA; clone size: NA; V gene: TRBV6-5; CDR3 protein: CASSYRGFTGELFF; CDR3 DNA: TGTGCCAGCAGTTACAGGGGCTTTACCGGGGAGCTGTTTTTT
J gene: TRBJ1-3; D gene: NA; clone size: NA; V gene: TRBV30; CDR3 protein: CAWSAWTVVNTIYF; CDR3 DNA: TGTGCCTGGAGTGCCTGGACAGTTGTAAACACCATATATTTT
J gene: TRBJ2-7; D gene: NA; clone size: NA; V gene: TRBV5-6; CDR3 protein: CASSLWADYEQYF; CDR3 DNA: TGTGCCAGCAGCTTGTGGGCAGACTACGAGCAGTACTTC
J gene: TRBJ2-7; D gene: NA; clone size: NA; V gene: TRBV5-1; CDR3 protein: CASSLWAGTEQYF; CDR3 DNA: TGCGCCAGCAGCTTGTGGGCCGGGACGGAGCAGTACTTC
J gene: TRBJ1-1; D gene: NA; clone size: NA; V gene: TRBV28; CDR3 protein: CASSILGTVNTEAFF; CDR3 DNA: TGTGCCAGCAGTATCCTCGGGACGGTGAACACTGAAGCTTTCTTT
J gene: TRBJ1-3; D gene: NA; clone size: NA; V gene: TRBV28; CDR3 protein: CASSLSSGPRAGNTIYF; CDR3 DNA: TGTGCCAGCAGTTTATCTTCCGGGCCGCGGGCTGGAAACACCATATATTTT
J gene: TRBJ2-7; D gene: TRBD1; clone size: NA; V gene: TRBV5-4; CDR3 protein: CASSEDRDDYEQYF; CDR3 DNA: TGTGCCAGCAGCGAGGACAGGGACGACTACGAGCAGTACTTC
J gene: TRBJ2-6; D gene: NA; clone size: NA; V gene: TRBV28; CDR3 protein: CASLGAPSGANVLTF; CDR3 DNA: TGTGCCAGCCTCGGGGCCCCCTCTGGGGCCAACGTCCTGACTTTC
J gene: TRBJ2-2; D gene: TRBD2; clone size: NA; V gene: TRBV12-5; CDR3 protein: CASGMLAGYTGELFF; CDR3 DNA: TGTGCTAGTGGGATGCTAGCGGGGTACACCGGGGAGCTGTTTTTT
J gene: TRBJ1-1; D gene: NA; clone size: NA; V gene: TRBV7-9; CDR3 protein: CASSPGGVRALF; CDR3 DNA: TGTGCCAGCAGCCCGGGAGGGGTGCGGGCTCTCTTT
J gene: TRBJ1-1; D gene: NA; clone size: NA; V gene: TRBV5-1; CDR3 protein: CASSLARSASNTEAFF; CDR3 DNA: TGCGCCAGCAGCTTGGCCAGGTCAGCATCGAACACTGAAGCTTTCTTT
J gene: TRBJ1-4; D gene: NA; clone size: NA; V gene: TRBV28; CDR3 protein: CASRGGGRVDEKLFF; CDR3 DNA: TGTGCCAGCAGAGGGGGTGGCAGGGTTGATGAAAAACTGTTTTTT
J gene: TRBJ1-2; D gene: TRBD1; clone size: NA; V gene: TRBV29-1; CDR3 protein: CSVVRMGDRGHGYTF; CDR3 DNA: TGCAGCGTTGTACGGATGGGGGACAGGGGCCATGGCTACACCTTC
J gene: TRBJ1-5; D gene: NA; clone size: NA; V gene: TRBV27; CDR3 protein: CASSPDRTYDSNQPQHF; CDR3 DNA: TGTGCCAGCAGTCCCGACAGGACTTACGATAGCAATCAGCCCCAGCATTTT
J gene: TRBJ2-7; D gene: NA; clone size: NA; V gene: TRBV5-1; CDR3 protein: CASSWDFSYEQYF; CDR3 DNA: TGCGCCAGCAGCTGGGACTTCTCCTACGAGCAGTACTTC
J gene: TRBJ1-5; D gene: TRBD1; clone size: NA; V gene: TRBV11-2; CDR3 protein: CASSSGTGRRYQPQHF; CDR3 DNA: TGTGCCAGCAGCTCTGGGACAGGGAGGCGTTATCAGCCCCAGCATTTT
J gene: TRBJ2-1; D gene: NA; clone size: NA; V gene: TRBV6-5; CDR3 protein: CASRRDSYNEQFF; CDR3 DNA: TGTGCCAGCAGGCGAGACTCCTACAATGAGCAGTTCTTC
J gene: TRBJ2-2; D gene: NA; clone size: once; V gene: TRBV2; CDR3 protein: CASNTDSGVTGELFF; CDR3 DNA: TGTGCCAGCAATACGGATAGTGGGGTTACCGGGGAGCTGTTTTTT
J gene: TRBJ2-3; D gene: NA; clone size: NA; V gene: TRBV7-9; CDR3 protein: CASSTAGDTQYF; CDR3 DNA: TGTGCCAGCAGCACAGCTGGAGATACGCAGTATTTT
J gene: TRBJ1-2; D gene: NA; clone size: NA; V gene: TRBV2; CDR3 protein: CASSRTVGYTF; CDR3 DNA: TGTGCCAGCAGTCGGACGGTGGGCTACACCTTC
J gene: TRBJ2-7; D gene: NA; clone size: NA; V gene: TRBV6-1; CDR3 protein: CASTPGEYEQYF; CDR3 DNA: TGTGCCAGCACCCCAGGAGAATACGAGCAGTACTTC
J gene: TRBJ1-5; D gene: NA; clone size: once; V gene: TRBV4-3; CDR3 protein: CASSQVQVRVTQHF; CDR3 DNA: TGCGCCAGCAGCCAAGTCCAGGTTCGAGTGACCCAGCATTTT
J gene: TRBJ2-7; D gene: TRBD2; clone size: NA; V gene: TRBV19; CDR3 protein: CASTSTSDRYEQYF; CDR3 DNA: TGTGCCAGTACCTCGACTAGCGATCGCTACGAGCAGTACTTC
J gene: TRBJ1-2; D gene: TRBD1; clone size: NA; V gene: TRBV7-2; CDR3 protein: CASRKSGTGDGGYTF; CDR3 DNA: TGTGCCAGCAGAAAATCAGGAACAGGGGATGGAGGCTACACCTTC
J gene: TRBJ2-3; D gene: TRBD2; clone size: NA; V gene: TRBV5-1; CDR3 protein: CASSPPLAGGADTQYF; CDR3 DNA: TGCGCCAGCAGCCCACCTTTAGCGGGAGGAGCAGATACGCAGTATTTT
J gene: TRBJ2-2; D gene: TRBD2; clone size: NA; V gene: TRBV5-1; CDR3 protein: CASSLLAGGPMAGELFF; CDR3 DNA: TGCGCCAGCAGCTTGTTAGCGGGAGGGCCCATGGCCGGGGAGCTGTTTTTT
J gene: TRBJ2-3; D gene: TRBD2; clone size: NA; V gene: TRBV28; CDR3 protein: CASRWAGLAADTQYF; CDR3 DNA: TGTGCCAGCAGATGGGCCGGACTAGCGGCAGATACGCAGTATTTT
J gene: TRBJ2-3; D gene: TRBD1; clone size: NA; V gene: TRBV27; CDR3 protein: CASSLSTGGGDTQYF; CDR3 DNA: TGTGCCAGCAGTCTGTCGACAGGGGGGGGAGATACGCAGTATTTT
J gene: TRBJ1-1; D gene: NA; clone size: NA; V gene: TRBV6-5; CDR3 protein: CASSYSTGLNTEAFF; CDR3 DNA: TGTGCCAGCAGTTACTCTACAGGTTTGAACACTGAAGCTTTCTTT